This TCR beta chain was sequenced for a study of CD8 T cells in cerebrospinal fluid in Alzheimer's disease. This clonotype is identified as large (0.1 to 1%) from frequency. The CDR3 covers 15 residues. Germline loops: CDR1 MNHNS, CDR2 SASEGT. Reanalyzing the 10x single-cell sequencing reads, TCRdb keeps one entry per CDR3 protein, without DNA. There are about 1,700 distinct CDR3 sequences in the sample, with approximately 10% held by the top ten. Live CSF cells were sorted with a live/dead marker for droplet-based sequencing. This receptor was identified in a human donor with mild cognitive impairment. The rearrangement joins TRBV6-1 to TRBJ2-1; without DNA, the TCRdb call of TRBD1 cannot be checked. The sequenced material came from cerebrospinal fluid. The CDR3 region is CASSLQGRVYNEQFF.